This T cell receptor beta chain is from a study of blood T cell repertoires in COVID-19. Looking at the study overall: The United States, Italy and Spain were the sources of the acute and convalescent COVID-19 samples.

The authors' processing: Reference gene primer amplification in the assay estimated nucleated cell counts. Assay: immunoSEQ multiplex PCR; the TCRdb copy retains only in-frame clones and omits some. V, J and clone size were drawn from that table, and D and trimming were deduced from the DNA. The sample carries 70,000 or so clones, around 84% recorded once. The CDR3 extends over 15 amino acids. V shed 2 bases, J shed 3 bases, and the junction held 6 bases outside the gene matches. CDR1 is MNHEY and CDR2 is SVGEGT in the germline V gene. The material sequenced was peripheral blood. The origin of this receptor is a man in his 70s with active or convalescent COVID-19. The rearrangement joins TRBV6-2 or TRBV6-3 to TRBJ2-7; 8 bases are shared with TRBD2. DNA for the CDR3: TGTGCCAGCAGTTACCGCCCGGGAGGGATCTACGAGCAGTACTTC. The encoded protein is CASSYRPGGIYEQYF.